The clone carrying this TCR beta chain has a handful of counts. This CDR3 contains 16 residues. CDR1 is LGHDT, CDR2 YNNKEL, per germline (reference sequence). The V gene end was trimmed by 3 bases and the J gene end by 5 bases; junction bases not matched to a gene: 7. This sample is drawn from a study of T cells in Graves' hyperthyroidism and ophthalmopathy. Authors of the study amplified TCR beta CDR3 regions from RNA transcripts. In the first-round RT-PCR of the TCR CDR3, the HTBI primer set was used. From the multiplex PCR reads, TCRdb called clonotypes with MiXCR, one entry per CDR3 protein. The data contain about 160,000 distinct CDR3 sequences, 9.4% of them singletons.

The TCR originated in a woman under 30 with Graves' hyperthyroidism that later progressed to Graves' ophthalmopathy. The chain uses TRBV3-1 and TRBJ1-6, with TRBD1 matching over 7 bases. The sequenced material came from blood. The CDR3 here is CASSHFGDRDNSPLHF. CDR3 nucleotides: TGTGCCAGCAGCCATTTTGGGGACAGAGATAATTCACCCCTCCACTTT.